This TCR beta chain was captured by sequencing in a study of blood T cells in healthy people across ages. Using a J-beta primer mix together with a sample-barcoded 5' primer, a second PCR was run for roughly 6 to 12 cycles. A template-switch adaptor with 12 random nucleotides tagged each cDNA molecule. TCRdb ran MiXCR on the 5' RACE reads and lists one entry per CDR3 protein. The sample has 1.4 million to 1.5 million distinct CDR3 sequences, about 40% seen once; the top ten hold approximately 7.9%. Study-wide findings and caveats: PBMCs went unsorted, and a conclusive naive versus antigen-experienced comparison was therefore prevented.

Notes on this clonotype: What it binds is unknown.

Germline CDR1 and CDR2: SNHLY and FYNNEI. J lost 5 bases, V lost 7 bases, and 7 bases had no gene match. CDR3 length equals 15 residues. Whenever a sample was processed, at least 6 million PBMCs were isolated. Samples each yielded at least 6 micrograms of total RNA. The rearrangement links TRBV2 to TRBJ1-6, with TRBD1 matching 8 bases. Sequenced sample: blood. This receptor was identified in a woman aged 18-29 years in good health. CDR3 sequence: CASNRQGTDNSPLHF. CDR3 sequence (DNA): TGTGCCAGCAATCGACAGGGGACTGATAATTCACCCCTCCACTTT. The full variable domain, with the rest looked up from reference TRBV2 and TRBJ1-6, is EPEVTQTPSHQVTQMGQEVILRCVPISNHLYFYWYRQILGQKVEFLVSFYNNEISEKSEIFDDQFSVERPDGSNFTLKIRSTKLEDSAMYFCASNRQGTDNSPLHFGNGTRLTVT.